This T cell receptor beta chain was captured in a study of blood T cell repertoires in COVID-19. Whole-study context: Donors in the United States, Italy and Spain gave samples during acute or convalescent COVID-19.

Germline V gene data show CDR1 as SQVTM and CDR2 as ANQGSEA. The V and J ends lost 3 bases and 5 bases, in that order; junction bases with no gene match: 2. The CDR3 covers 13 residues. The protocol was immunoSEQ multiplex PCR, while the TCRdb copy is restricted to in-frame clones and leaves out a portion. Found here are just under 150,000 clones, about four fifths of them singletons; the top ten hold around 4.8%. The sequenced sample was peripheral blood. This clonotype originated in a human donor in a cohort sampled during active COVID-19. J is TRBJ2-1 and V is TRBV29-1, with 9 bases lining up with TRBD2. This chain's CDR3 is CSVDPSGDNEQFF. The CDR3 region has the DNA TGCAGCGTTGATCCTAGCGGGGACAATGAGCAGTTCTTC.